These T cell receptor beta chains were read from a single sample in a study of tumor-infiltrating lymphocytes in oesophageal squamous cell carcinoma. A single record per CDR3 protein comes from TCRdb applying MiXCR to the PCR reads. The data contain 8,500 to 14,000 distinct CDR3 sequences, 50% to 65% of them singletons. Sequencing input: esophageal tumor tissue. All receptors come from a male donor with esophageal squamous cell carcinoma. Each CDR3 is given with its conserved first and last residue. Each record gives: J gene, clone size, V gene, CDR3 protein. Some rows mark clone size as missing; the rest say once, few, many or name a class of expanded clone.

- - TRBV7-9 CASSLAVGGETQYF
TRBJ2-3 few TRBV5-8 CASSLVTATIDTQYF
- once TRBV7-8 CASTQAQGGSEQYF
TRBJ2-7 - TRBV7-2 CASSLGRDRALDEQYF
- few TRBV6-1 CASSEPGQGAYNEQFF
TRBJ1-5 once TRBV7-8 CASSLNGPSSNQPQHF
TRBJ2-3 - TRBV27 CASRKGQFTDTQYF
- - TRBV28 CASSLVTGHNEQFF
TRBJ2-5 - TRBV12-3/TRBV12-4 CASSLSPGETQYF
TRBJ2-7 medium-sized TRBV6-1 CASSEASDGSYEQYF
TRBJ1-4 - TRBV12-3/TRBV12-4 CASSWREREKLFF
TRBJ2-1 - TRBV7-6 CASSLKGTPYNEQFF
TRBJ1-5 - TRBV7-9 CASSLEGGLGAVDQPQHF
TRBJ2-5 once TRBV6-8 CASTVRSSETQYF
TRBJ1-4 - TRBV7-6 CASSLSGDEKLFF
- once TRBV23-1 CASISVPASGSPHEQYF
TRBJ1-1 few TRBV7-2 CASSLGRTEAFF
TRBJ1-1 once TRBV7-6 CASRSGQGWTEAFF
- - TRBV7-6 CASSFFGTSEPWETQYF
TRBJ2-5 - TRBV11-2 CASSFGVAEETQYF
TRBJ2-7 - TRBV7-2 CASSSRDRGDYNEQYF
TRBJ2-3 - TRBV6-2/TRBV6-3 CASSYSAQITDTQYF
TRBJ2-7 large TRBV7-8 CASSLVAGGLEQYF
- - TRBV28 CASSSTEGLGTEQFF
- - TRBV7-6 CASSRQGTGETQYF
- - TRBV6-1 CASSVRSRTGLSIINEQFF
TRBJ1-2 - TRBV7-2 CASSSGDPYGYTF
TRBJ2-5 - TRBV7-7 CASSPTLAGGETQYF
TRBJ2-3 once TRBV24-1 CATSDSITDTQYF
TRBJ2-5 - TRBV28 CASTAQSSYNSPLHF
TRBJ2-5 few TRBV5-1 CASSISRQDEETQYF
TRBJ2-1 medium-sized TRBV12-3/TRBV12-4 CASSLAPGFVQFF
- - TRBV12-3/TRBV12-4 CASTQTNYGYTF
- - TRBV7-6 CASSLGNQPQHF
TRBJ2-3 - TRBV19 CASSLGFSGNTDTQYF
TRBJ2-3 - TRBV12-5 CASGLSGELYF
TRBJ2-5 few TRBV6-6 CASSYGVPHF
TRBJ2-1 once TRBV10-3 CAISESNQGAKIGASRGRYNEQFF
- - TRBV7-2 CASSWSSYEQYF
- - TRBV12-3/TRBV12-4 CASSLNGGGQETQYF
TRBJ2-1 few TRBV15 CATSRDLFGDLLAGSYNEQFF
TRBJ1-4 - TRBV7-1 CASSSVEEKLFF
- - TRBV7-2 CASSLGPSRYEQYF
- - TRBV7-9 CASSLAVGDRGNDEQYF
TRBJ2-3 large TRBV6-1 CASSSPSDTQYF
TRBJ1-2 - TRBV6-1 CASSEYRGLPNYGYTF
TRBJ2-3 medium-sized TRBV24-1 CATSATSGSTDTQYF
- few TRBV7-2 CASSLGRERSYEQFF
TRBJ1-5 - TRBV7-3 CASSLRQLDQPQHF
TRBJ2-3 - TRBV6-2/TRBV6-3 CASVARGSTDTQYF
TRBJ2-3 few TRBV7-9 CASSLGLARTDTQYF
TRBJ2-7 many TRBV7-2 CASSFDRLSYEQYF
TRBJ2-4 - TRBV12-3/TRBV12-4 CASSIGQGHYNEQYF
- - TRBV6-5 CASSYLLYEQYF
TRBJ2-3 - TRBV7-6 CASSQLAISTDTQYF
- - TRBV7-8 CASSPEDEAYEQYF
TRBJ2-3 few TRBV7-6 CASSSIAGAIDTQYF